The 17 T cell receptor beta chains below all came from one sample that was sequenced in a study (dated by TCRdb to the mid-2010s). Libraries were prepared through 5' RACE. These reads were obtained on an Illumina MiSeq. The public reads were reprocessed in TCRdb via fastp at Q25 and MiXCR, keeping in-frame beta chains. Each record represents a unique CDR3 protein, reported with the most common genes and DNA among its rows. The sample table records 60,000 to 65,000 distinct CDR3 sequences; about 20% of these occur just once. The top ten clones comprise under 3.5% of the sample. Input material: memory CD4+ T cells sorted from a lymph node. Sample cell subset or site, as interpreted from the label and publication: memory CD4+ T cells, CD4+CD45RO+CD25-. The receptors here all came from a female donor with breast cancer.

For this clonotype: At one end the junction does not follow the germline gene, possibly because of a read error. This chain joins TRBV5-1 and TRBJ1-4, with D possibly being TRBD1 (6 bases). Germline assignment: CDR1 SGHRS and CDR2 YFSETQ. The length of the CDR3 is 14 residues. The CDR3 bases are TGCGCCAGCAGCCAGGACAGTGATAATGGAAAACTGTTTTTT. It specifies CASSQDSDNGKLFF. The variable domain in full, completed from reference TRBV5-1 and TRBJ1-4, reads KAGVTQTPRYLIKTRGQQVTLSCSPISGHRSVSWYQQTPGQGLQFLFEYFSETQRNKGNFPGRFSGRQFSNSRSEMNVSTLELGDSALYLCASSQDSDNGKLFFGSGTQLSVL.

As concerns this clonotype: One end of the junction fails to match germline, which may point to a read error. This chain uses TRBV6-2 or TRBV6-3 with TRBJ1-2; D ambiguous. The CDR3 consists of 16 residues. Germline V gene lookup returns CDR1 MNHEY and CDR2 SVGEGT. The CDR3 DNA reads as TGTGCCAGCAGTTACCCCCCCCGACGGTTGATGGGAGGCTGCACCTTC. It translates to CASSYPPRRLMGGCTF.

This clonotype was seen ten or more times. This chain's CDR3 is CASSSTGTGGYTF. DNA for the CDR3: TGTGCCAGCAGCTCGACAGGGACTGGTGGCTACACCTTC. The V call is TRBV11-3, the J call TRBJ1-2, with TRBD1 matching 7 bases. Germline-derived CDR1 and CDR2 are SGHNT and YENEEA. Germline trimming cut 4 bases from V and 7 bases from J; bases unmatched to any gene: 6. The CDR3 has 13 residues.

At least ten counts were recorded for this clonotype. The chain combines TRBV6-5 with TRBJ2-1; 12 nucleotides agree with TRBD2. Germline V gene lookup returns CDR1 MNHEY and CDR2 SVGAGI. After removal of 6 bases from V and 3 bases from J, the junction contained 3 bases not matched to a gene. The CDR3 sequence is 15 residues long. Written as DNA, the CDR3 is TGTGCCAGCAGCCAGACTAGCGGGAGCTACAATGAGCAGTTCTTC. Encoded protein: CASSQTSGSYNEQFF.

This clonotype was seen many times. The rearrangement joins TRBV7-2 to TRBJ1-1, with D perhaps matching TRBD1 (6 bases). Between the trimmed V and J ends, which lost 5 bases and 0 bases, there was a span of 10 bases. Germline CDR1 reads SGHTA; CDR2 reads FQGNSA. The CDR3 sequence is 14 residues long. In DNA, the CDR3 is TGTGCCAGCAGCCCGTACAGGGTGAACACTGAAGCTTTCTTT. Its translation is CASSPYRVNTEAFF.

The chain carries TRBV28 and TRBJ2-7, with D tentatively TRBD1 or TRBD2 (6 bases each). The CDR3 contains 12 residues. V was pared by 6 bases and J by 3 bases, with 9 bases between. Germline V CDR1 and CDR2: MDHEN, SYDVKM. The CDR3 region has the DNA TGTGCCAGCAGCGGGGGCTTCTACGAGCAGTACTTC. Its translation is CASSGGFYEQYF.

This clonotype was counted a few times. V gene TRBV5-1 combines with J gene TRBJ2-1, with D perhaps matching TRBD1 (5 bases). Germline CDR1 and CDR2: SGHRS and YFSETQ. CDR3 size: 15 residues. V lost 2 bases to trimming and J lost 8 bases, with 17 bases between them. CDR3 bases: TGCGCCAGCAGCTTAGAGGACACCCCTCGACATGAGCAGTTCTTC. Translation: CASSLEDTPRHEQFF.

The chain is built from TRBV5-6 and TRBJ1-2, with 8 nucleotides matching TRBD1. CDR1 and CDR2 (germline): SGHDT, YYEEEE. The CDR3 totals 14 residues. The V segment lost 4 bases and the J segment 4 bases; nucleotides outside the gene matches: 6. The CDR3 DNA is TGTGCCAGCAGCCCCATGGACAGGGTCTATGGCTACACCTTC. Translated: CASSPMDRVYGYTF.

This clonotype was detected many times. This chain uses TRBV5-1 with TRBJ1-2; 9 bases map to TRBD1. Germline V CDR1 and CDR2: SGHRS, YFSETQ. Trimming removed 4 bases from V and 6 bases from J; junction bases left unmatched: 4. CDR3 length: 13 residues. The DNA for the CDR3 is TGCGCCAGCAGCCGGGGACAGGGAGATGGCTACACCTTC. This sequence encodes CASSRGQGDGYTF.

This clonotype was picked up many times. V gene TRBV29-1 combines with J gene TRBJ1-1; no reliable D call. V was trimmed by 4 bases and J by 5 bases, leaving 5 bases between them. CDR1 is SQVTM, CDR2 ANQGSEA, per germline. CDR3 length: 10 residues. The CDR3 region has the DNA TGCAGCGTTGTGGAGACTGAAGCTTTCTTT. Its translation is CSVVETEAFF. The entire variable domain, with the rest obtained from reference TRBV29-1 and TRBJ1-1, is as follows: SAVISQKPSRDICQRGTSLTIQCQVDSQVTMMFWYRQQPGQSLTLIATANQGSEATYESGFVIDKFPISRPNLTFSTLTVSNMSPEDSSIYLCSVVETEAFFGQGTRLTVV.

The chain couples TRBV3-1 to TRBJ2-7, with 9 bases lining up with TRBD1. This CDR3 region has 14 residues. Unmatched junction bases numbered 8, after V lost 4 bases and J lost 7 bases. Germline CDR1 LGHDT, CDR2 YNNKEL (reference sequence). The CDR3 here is CASSPGQGIGEQYF. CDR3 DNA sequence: TGTGCCAGCAGCCCTGGACAGGGGATAGGAGAGCAGTACTTC.

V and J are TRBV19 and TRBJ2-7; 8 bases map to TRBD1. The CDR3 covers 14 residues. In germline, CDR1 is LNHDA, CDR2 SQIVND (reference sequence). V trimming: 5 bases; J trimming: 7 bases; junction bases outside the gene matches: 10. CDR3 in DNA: TGTGCCAGTAGTGTCTTGGGACAGGCGGGGGAGCAGTACTTC. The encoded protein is CASSVLGQAGEQYF.

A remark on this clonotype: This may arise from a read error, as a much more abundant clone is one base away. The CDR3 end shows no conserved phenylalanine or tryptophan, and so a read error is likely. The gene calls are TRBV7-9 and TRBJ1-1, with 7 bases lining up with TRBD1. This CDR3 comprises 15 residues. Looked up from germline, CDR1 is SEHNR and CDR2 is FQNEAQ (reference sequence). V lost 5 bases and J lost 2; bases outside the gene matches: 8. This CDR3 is CASSPPGQLNTEAFS. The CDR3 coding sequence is TGTGCCAGCAGCCCGCCGGGACAGCTTAACACTGAAGCTTTCTCT.

The CDR3 region has the DNA TGCAGTGCGGAACGTGACAGGGGTGTAAAGGGCTACACCTTC. Its translation is CSAERDRGVKGYTF. The chain employs TRBV20-1 and TRBJ1-2; TRBD1 agrees at 8 bases. This CDR3 contains 14 residues. Germline V gene data show CDR1 as DFQATT and CDR2 as SNEGSKA (reference sequence). The trim removed 6 bases at V and 8 bases at J, leaving 14 bases unmatched.

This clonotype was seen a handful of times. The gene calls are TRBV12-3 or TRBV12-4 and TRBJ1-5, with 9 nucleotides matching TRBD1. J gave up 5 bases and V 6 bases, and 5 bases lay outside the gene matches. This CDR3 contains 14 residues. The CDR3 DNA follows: TGTGCCAGCAGCTACGACAGGGGGGATCAGCCCCAGCATTTT. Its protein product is CASSYDRGDQPQHF.

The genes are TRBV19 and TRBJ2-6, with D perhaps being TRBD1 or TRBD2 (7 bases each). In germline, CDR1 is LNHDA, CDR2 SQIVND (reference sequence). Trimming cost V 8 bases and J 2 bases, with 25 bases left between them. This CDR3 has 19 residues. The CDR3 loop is CASSGGTRQGFTGANVLTF. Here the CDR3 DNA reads TGTGCCAGTTCGGGGGGTACGCGACAGGGATTTACTGGGGCCAACGTCCTGACTTTC. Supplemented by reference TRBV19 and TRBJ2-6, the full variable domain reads DGGITQSPKYLFRKEGQNVTLSCEQNLNHDAMYWYRQDPGQGLRLIYYSQIVNDFQKGDIAEGYSVSREKKESFPLTVTSAQKNPTAFYLCASSGGTRQGFTGANVLTFGAGSRLTVL.

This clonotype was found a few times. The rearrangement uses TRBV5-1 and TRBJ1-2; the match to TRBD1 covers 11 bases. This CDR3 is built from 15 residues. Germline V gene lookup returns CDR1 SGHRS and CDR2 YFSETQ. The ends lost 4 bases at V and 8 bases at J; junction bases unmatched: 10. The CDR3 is CASSLSGTGGGGYTF. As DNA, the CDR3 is TGCGCCAGCAGCCTCTCCGGGACAGGGGGAGGGGGCTACACCTTC.